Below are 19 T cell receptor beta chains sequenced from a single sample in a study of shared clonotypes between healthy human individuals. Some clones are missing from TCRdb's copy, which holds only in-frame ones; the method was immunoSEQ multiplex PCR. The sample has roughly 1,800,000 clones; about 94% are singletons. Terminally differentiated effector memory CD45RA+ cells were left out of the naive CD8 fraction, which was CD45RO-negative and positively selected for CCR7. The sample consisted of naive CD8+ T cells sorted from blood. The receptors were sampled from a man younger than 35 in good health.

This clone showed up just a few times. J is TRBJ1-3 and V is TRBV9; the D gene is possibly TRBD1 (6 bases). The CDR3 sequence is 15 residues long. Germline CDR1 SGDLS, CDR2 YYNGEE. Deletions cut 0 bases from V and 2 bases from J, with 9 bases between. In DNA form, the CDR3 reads TGTGCCAGCAGCGTAGCGGGGGCGACTGGAAACACCATATATTTT. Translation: CASSVAGATGNTIYF.

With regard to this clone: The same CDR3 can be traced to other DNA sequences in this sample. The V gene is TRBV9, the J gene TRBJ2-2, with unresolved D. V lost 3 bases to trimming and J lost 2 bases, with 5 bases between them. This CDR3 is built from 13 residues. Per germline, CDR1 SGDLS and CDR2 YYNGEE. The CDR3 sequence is CASSGPNTGELFF. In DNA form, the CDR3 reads TGTGCCAGCAGCGGGCCTAACACCGGGGAGCTGTTTTTT.

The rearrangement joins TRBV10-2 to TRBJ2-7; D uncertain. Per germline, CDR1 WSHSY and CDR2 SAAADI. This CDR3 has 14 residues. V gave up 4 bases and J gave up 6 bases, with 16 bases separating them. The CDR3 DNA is TGCGCCAGCAGTGTAACGCCCGACGGCCTCGAGCAGTACTTC. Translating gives CASSVTPDGLEQYF.

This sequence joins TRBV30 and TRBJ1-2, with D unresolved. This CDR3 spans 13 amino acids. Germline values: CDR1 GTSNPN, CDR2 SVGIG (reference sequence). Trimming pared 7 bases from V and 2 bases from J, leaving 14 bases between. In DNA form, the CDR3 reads TGTGCCTTGGACCAGAACACGAACTATGGCTACACCTTC. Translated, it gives CALDQNTNYGYTF.

As DNA, the CDR3 is TGTGCCAGCAGCCCGCCCAACAGGGATACGCAGTATTTT. It is translated as CASSPPNRDTQYF. The chain joins TRBV14 to TRBJ2-3; D might be TRBD1 (5 bases). The V gene lost 4 bases and the J gene lost 6 bases, with 11 bases spanning the gap. The CDR3 has 13 residues. Germline V CDR1 and CDR2: SGHDN, FVKESK.

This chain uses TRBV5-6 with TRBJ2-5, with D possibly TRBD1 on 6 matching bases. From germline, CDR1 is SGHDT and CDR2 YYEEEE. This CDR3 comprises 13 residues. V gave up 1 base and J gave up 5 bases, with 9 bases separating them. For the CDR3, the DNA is TGTGCCAGCAGCTTGCACAGGGAGGAGACCCAGTACTTC. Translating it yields CASSLHREETQYF.

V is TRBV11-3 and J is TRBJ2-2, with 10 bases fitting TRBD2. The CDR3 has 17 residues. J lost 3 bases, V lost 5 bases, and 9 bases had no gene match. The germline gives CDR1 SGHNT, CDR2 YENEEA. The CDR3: CASSRAAGGPYTGELFF. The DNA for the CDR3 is TGTGCCAGCAGCCGTGCAGCGGGAGGGCCGTACACCGGGGAGCTGTTTTTT.

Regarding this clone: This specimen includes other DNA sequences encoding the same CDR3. The CDR3 DNA is TGTGCCAGCAGACTTCTCGCAGCGGGCTATGGCTACACCTTC. This gives the protein CASRLLAAGYGYTF. The rearrangement joins TRBV27 to TRBJ1-2, with D uncertain. V lost 6 bases and J lost 4, with 15 bases in between. The CDR3 loop spans 14 amino acids. Germline values: CDR1 MNHEY, CDR2 SMNVEV (reference sequence).

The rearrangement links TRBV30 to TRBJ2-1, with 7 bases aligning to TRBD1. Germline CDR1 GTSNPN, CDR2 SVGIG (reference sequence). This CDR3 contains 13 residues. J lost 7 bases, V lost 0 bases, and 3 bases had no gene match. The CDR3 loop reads CAWSVAGGNEQFF. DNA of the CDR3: TGTGCCTGGAGTGTAGCAGGGGGAAATGAGCAGTTCTTC.

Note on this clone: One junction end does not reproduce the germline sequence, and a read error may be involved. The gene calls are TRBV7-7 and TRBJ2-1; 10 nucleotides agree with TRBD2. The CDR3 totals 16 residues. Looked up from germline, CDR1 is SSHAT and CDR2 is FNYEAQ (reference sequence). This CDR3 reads CASSLSPGLAVNEQFF. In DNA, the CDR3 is TGTGCTAGCAGCTTATCCCCCGGACTAGCGGTAAATGAGCAGTTCTTC.

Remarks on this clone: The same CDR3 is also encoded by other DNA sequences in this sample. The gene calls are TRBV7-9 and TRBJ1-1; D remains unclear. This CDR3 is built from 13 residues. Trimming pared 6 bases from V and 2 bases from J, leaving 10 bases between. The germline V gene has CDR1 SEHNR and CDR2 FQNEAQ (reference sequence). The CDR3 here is CASSSDGNTEAFF. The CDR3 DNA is TGTGCCAGCAGTTCGGACGGAAACACTGAAGCTTTCTTT.

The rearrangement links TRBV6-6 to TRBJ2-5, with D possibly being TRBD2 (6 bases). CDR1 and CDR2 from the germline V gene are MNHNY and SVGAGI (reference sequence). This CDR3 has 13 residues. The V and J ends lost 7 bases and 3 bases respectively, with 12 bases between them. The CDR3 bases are TGTGCCAGCACCCTATGGAGGGAAGAGACCCAGTACTTC. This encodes CASTLWREETQYF.

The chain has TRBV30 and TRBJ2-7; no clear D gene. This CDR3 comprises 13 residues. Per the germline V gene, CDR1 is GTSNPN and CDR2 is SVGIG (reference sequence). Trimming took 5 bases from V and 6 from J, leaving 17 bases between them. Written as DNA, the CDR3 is TGTGCCTGGTCCGTCGGCAGTCAGGCCGAGCAGTACTTC. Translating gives CAWSVGSQAEQYF. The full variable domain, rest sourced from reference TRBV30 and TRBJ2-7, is SQTIHQWPATLVQPVGSPLSLECTVEGTSNPNLYWYRQAAGRGLQLLFYSVGIGQISSEVPQNLSASRPQDRQFILSSKKLLLSDSGFYLCAWSVGSQAEQYFGPGTRLTVT.

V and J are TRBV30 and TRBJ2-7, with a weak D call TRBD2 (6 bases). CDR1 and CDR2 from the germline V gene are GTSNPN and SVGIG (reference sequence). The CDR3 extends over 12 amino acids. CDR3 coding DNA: TGTGCTAGGACGCGGGACTCCTACGAGCAGTACTTC. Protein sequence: CARTRDSYEQYF.

Here the CDR3 DNA reads TGCGCCAGCAGCCAAGATCCGAGAGCTAACTATGGCTACACCTTC. Translating it yields CASSQDPRANYGYTF. V usage is TRBV4-1 and J usage is TRBJ1-2; D unresolved. The CDR3 runs to 15 residues. From germline, CDR1 is MGHRA and CDR2 YSYEKL. The ends were cut back, 0 bases at V and 0 bases at J, with 8 bases in the middle.

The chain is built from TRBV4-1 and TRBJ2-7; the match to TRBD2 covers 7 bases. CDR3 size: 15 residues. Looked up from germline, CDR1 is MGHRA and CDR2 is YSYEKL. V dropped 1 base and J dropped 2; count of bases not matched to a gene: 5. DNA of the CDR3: TGCGCCAGCAGCCAAGTTCGGGACTACACCTACGAGCAGTACTTC. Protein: CASSQVRDYTYEQYF.

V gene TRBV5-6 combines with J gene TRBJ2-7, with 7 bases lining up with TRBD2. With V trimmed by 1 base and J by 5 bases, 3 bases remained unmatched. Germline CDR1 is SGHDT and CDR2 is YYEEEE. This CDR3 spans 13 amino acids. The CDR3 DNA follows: TGTGCCAGCAGCTTGTTTGGGGGGGACGAGCAGTACTTC. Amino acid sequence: CASSLFGGDEQYF.

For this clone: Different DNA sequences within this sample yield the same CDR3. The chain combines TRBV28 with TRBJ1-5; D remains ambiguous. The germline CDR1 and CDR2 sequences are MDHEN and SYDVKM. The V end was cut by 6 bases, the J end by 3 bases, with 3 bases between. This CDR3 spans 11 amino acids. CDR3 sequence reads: CASSPNQPQHF. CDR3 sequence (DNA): TGTGCCAGCAGCCCCAATCAGCCCCAGCATTTT.

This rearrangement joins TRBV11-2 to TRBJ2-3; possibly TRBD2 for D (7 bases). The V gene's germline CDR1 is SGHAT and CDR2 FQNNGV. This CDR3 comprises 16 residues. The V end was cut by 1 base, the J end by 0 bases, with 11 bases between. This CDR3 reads CASSLVGGPSTDTQYF. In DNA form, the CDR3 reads TGTGCCAGCAGCTTAGTGGGGGGGCCTAGCACAGATACGCAGTATTTT. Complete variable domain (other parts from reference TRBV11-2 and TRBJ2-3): EAGVAQSPRYKIIEKRQSVAFWCNPISGHATLYWYQQILGQGPKLLIQFQNNGVVDDSQLPKDRFSAERLKGVDSTLKIQPAKLEDSAVYLCASSLVGGPSTDTQYFGPGTRLTVL.